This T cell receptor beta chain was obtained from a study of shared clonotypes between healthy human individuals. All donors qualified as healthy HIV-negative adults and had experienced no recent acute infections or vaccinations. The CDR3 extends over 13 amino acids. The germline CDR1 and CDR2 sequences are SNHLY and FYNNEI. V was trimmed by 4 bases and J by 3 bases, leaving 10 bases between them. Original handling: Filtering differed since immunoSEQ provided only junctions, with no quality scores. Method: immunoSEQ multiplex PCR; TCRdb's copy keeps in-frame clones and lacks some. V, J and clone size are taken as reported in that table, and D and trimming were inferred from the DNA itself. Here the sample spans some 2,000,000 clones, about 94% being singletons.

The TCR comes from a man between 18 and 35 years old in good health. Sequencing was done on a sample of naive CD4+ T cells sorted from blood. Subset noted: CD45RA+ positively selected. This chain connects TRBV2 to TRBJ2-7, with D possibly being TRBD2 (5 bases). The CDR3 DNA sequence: TGTGCCAGCAGTGGTAACGGGATCTACGAGCAGTACTTC. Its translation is CASSGNGIYEQYF.